This section outlines one TCR beta chain sequence together with its context. Trimming removed 7 bases from V and 9 bases from J; junction bases left unmatched: 10. The germline CDR1 and CDR2 sequences are ENHRY and SYGVKD. The CDR3 has 14 amino acids. This table comes from immunoSEQ multiplex PCR, and its TCRdb copy is limited to in-frame clones, with some not included. The sample holds around 23,000 clones, approximately 80% seen once. This specimen comes from a study of OX40 agonist ivuxolimab in advanced cancers. Study information: Averaging 60 years in age, with a range of roughly 23 to 85, the cohort was around 87% male. Anti-PD-1, anti-PD-L1 or anti-CTLA-4 therapy given earlier was allowed, and about 38% had some.

The J gene is TRBJ2-1, the V gene TRBV10-3, with 9 bases lining up with TRBD2. This receptor was identified in an adult with an advanced solid tumor such as melanoma, head and neck, liver or kidney cancer. The starting material was CD4+ or CD8+ T cells sorted from blood, obtained in a trial of the OX40 agonist ivuxolimab. CDR3 protein: CAINQAGGRGEQFF. The CDR3 DNA sequence: TGTGCCATCAATCAAGCGGGAGGAAGGGGTGAGCAGTTCTTC.